This is a list of T cell receptor beta chains from one sample in a study of T cell responses to AZD1222 COVID-19 vaccine. The protocol was immunoSEQ multiplex PCR, while the TCRdb copy is restricted to in-frame clones and leaves out a portion. The sample lists over 150,000 clones, approximately 90% seen once, with about 3% in the top ten. The input for sequencing was peripheral blood, taken on day 0 of AZD1222 vaccination. The origin of the receptors is an adult in good health. Both conserved end residues are part of each CDR3. The D gene is left open where the match is weak. Not every row has a clone size; where given, it reads once, few, many or a size class.

D gene	clone size	V gene	J gene	CDR3 DNA	CDR3 protein
.	.	TRBV18	TRBJ2-7	TGTGCCAGCTCAACCGGTACCTCCTACGAGCAGTACTTC	CASSTGTSYEQYF
TRBD1	.	TRBV19	TRBJ2-1	TGTGCCAGTAGTATGTGGACAGGCGGCAATGAGCAGTTCTTC	CASSMWTGGNEQFF
.	.	TRBV6-1	TRBJ2-2	TGTGCCAGCAGTGATCGACTTAGGGCCGACACCGGGGAGCTGTTTTTT	CASSDRLRADTGELFF
.	.	TRBV10-1	TRBJ1-1	TGCGCCAGCAGGGACCGGGCTTTCTTT	CASRDRAFF
.	.	TRBV19	TRBJ1-1	TGTGCCAGTAGCCCCAGTTTGGTCGTGAACACTGAAGCTTTCTTT	CASSPSLVVNTEAFF
.	.	TRBV6-1	TRBJ1-2	TGTGCCAGCAGTGAGGGTACTAACTATGGCTACACCTTC	CASSEGTNYGYTF
.	.	TRBV4-3	TRBJ1-5	TGCGCCAGCAGCCAAGAAAGGAATCAGCCCCAGCATTTT	CASSQERNQPQHF
.	.	TRBV11-3	TRBJ1-5	TGTGCCAGCAGCTTAGATCTAATAAATGACGGATTTTATCAGCCCCAGCATTTT	CASSLDLINDGFYQPQHF
.	.	TRBV5-4	TRBJ1-4	TGTGCCAGCAGCTTGGGCCGGGAACTGTTTTTT	CASSLGRELFF
TRBD2	.	TRBV14	TRBJ2-7	TGTGCCAGCAGCCCCGGACTAGCGCAAGAGCAGTACTTC	CASSPGLAQEQYF
.	.	TRBV5-1	TRBJ2-1	TGCGCCAGCACCCCGGAGGGGGGGCAATGGGATGAGCAGTTCTTC	CASTPEGGQWDEQFF
.	.	TRBV14	TRBJ1-2	TGTGCCAGCAGCCAAGGGACCAAGGCCGGCTACACCTTC	CASSQGTKAGYTF
.	.	TRBV7-9	TRBJ2-7	TGTGCCAGCAGCCCCGGTTACGAGCAGTACTTC	CASSPGYEQYF
.	.	TRBV25-1	TRBJ1-4	TGTGCCAGCAGTGATCCTAGGACGGATGAAAAACTGTTTTTT	CASSDPRTDEKLFF
TRBD2	.	TRBV4-1	TRBJ2-1	TGCGCCAGCAGCCGAACTAGCGGGGGGCGGTTGAATGAGCAGTTCTTC	CASSRTSGGRLNEQFF
.	once	TRBV9	TRBJ1-3	TGTGCCAGCAGCGTGACCCATCCTGGAAACACCATATATTTT	CASSVTHPGNTIYF